What follows is one TCR beta chain and its context. This clonotype was observed a few times. Its cognate antigen has yet to be identified. No much larger clone exists at a distance of one base, and base qualities are not known. Trimming costs V 8 bases and J 4 bases, and their ends lie 20 bases apart. CDR1 and CDR2 are read off the germline V gene as LGHNT and FRNRAP. Including the terminal cysteine and phenylalanine, the CDR3 comprises 15 residues. The retained sequence is limited to the CDR3, 45 bases, with the frame set at the first base. The data derive from a study of T cells in Graves' hyperthyroidism and ophthalmopathy (dated 2019 in TCRdb). Concerning the study at large: Peripheral blood was collected at initial diagnosis, before any treatment. The roughly 90 discovery patients were divided at random into training and test sets in a 7:3 ratio. A discovery cohort of around 98 patients, 43 with Graves' ophthalmopathy and about 58 with stable Graves' hyperthyroidism, was used to find distinguishing TCR V-J signatures. Once sampling was done, hyperthyroidism patients were given methimazole at a starting dose of 30 mg daily, whereas ophthalmopathy patients were given high-dose intravenous methylprednisolone. The paper describes TCR Vbeta CDR3 sequencing of 140 or so peripheral blood samples, made up of 43 ophthalmopathy patients, roughly 75 hyperthyroidism patients and about 17 progressor patients. An independent validation cohort of around 19 hyperthyroidism patients and 17 patients who later progressed to ophthalmopathy tested prospective prediction of ophthalmopathy. In addition, the study compared T-cell repertoires in thyroid tissue and in blood from roughly 6 Graves' hyperthyroidism patients.

What the work shows at the level of the full study, not this receptor alone: In validation, the model predicted progression to ophthalmopathy with roughly 70% sensitivity and less than 80% specificity, a median of about 6 months before onset. Most expanded thyroid clonotypes (frequency above 0.001) were also found in blood, which suggests that blood repertoires may mirror thyroid immune responses. A 13 V-J signature model separated ophthalmopathy from stable hyperthyroidism, with about 90% sensitivity and 81.08% specificity in cross-validation and 80%/75% in testing. Sample size was not statistically predetermined, and blinding of investigators to group allocation was not performed.

TCR beta CDR3 regions were amplified from RNA transcripts. The TCR CDR3 was subjected to a first round of RT-PCR using the HTBI primer set and the Qiagen OneStep RT-PCR kit. Libraries were constructed in a second round of multiplex PCR, after which size selection and purification were performed. Libraries were sequenced paired-end with 100 bp reads on an Illumina HiSeq2000. In the original analysis: SOAPnuke was used to process the raw data, throwing out any read that contained adapters or uncalled bases, had a mean Phred below 15, or lacked an exact constant-primer or identifier match. COPE v1.2.5 was used to merge high-quality paired reads, and clonotypes were defined as unique nucleotide sequences. MiTCR v1.1 was used to align clonotypes to the IMGT TRBV, TRBD and TRBJ reference segments. Analysis was restricted to V-J combinations with a frequency above 0.0001, which covered 98% to 99.2% of repertoires. A TCS score was defined as the ratio between F50 (clonal expansion) and ExV (chaos), using BLOSUM62-based TCRdist between CDR3 peptides within each V-J. Welch's t-statistics and random forest reduced 514 V-J features to some 14, which were used in a naive Bayes classifier (R e1071). TCRdb itself trimmed the public reads at Q25 with fastp, ran MiXCR and retained productive beta chains. For every CDR3 protein sequence, its rows merge into one entry that carries the most common genes and DNA. For this entry, the V and J calls and clone size follow TCRdb and not the study's own pipeline. For this sample the table gives about 480,000 distinct CDR3 sequences, of which roughly 24% were detected only once. Roughly 10% of the sample is taken by the ten largest.

In the ophthalmopathy patients, disease was moderately to severely active, with a Clinical Activity Score of 3 or more, a NOSPECS grade of 4 or more, and a duration of less than 3 months. The study excluded patients with uncontrolled infections, other autoimmune diseases, pregnancy or lactation. Diagnoses were based on clinical symptoms, serum thyroxine and TRAb, thyroid ultrasound and orbital computed tomography. Ficoll-Paque density gradient centrifugation was used to isolate PBMCs from around 10 ml of fresh peripheral blood. Trizol reagent was used to extract total RNA, and RNA quality was then checked on an Agilent 2100 Bioanalyzer.

Sequencing used blood. The source of this sequence is a woman in her twenties or thirties with Graves' ophthalmopathy. The V and J genes are TRBV12-5 and TRBJ1-2; perhaps TRBD1 is the D gene, with 6 bases matching. The DNA sequence is TGTGCTAGTAGTTCTCTGGACAGCTTCCTCTATGGCTACACCTTC. The translation is CASSSLDSFLYGYTF.